The entry below describes one T cell receptor (beta chain). Its antigen is not identified. The sample comes from a study of identical twins. General study results and limits: The more abundant beta clonotypes in cord blood had fewer insertions, and memory repertoires did not show this. Twins' excess sharing was less marked for out-of-frame beta sequences.

TCRdb fed the 5' RACE reads into MiXCR, producing one record per CDR3 protein. The sample consists of around 1.7 million distinct CDR3 sequences, around 29% of them appearing once. CDR1 DFQATT and CDR2 SNEGSKA come from the germline V gene (reference sequence). The CDR3 sequence is 12 residues long. Trimming removed 2 bases from V and 5 bases from J; junction bases left unmatched: 0. The sequence derives from a newborn girl in good health. The sequenced material came from cord blood. The chain carries TRBV20-1 and TRBJ2-1; TRBD2 aligns across 7 bases. Here the CDR3 reads CSARRGDNEQFF. CDR3 DNA sequence: TGCAGTGCTAGACGGGGGGACAATGAGCAGTTCTTC.